The TCR beta chain under discussion was sequenced for a study of sequential checkpoint blockade in melanoma. At the level of the study: Patients were randomized 1:1 to nivolumab-then-ipilimumab or ipilimumab-then-nivolumab first-line. Each arm's sequence ended with maintenance nivolumab.

Treatment defined: randomized to nivolumab then ipilimumab (arm A) or the reverse (arm B). From thawed PBMCs, live CD3+CD8+ cells negative for CD19 and CD56 were sorted. Profiling relied on immunoSEQ multiplex PCR, and the TCRdb table lists in-frame clones only, not all of them. The table includes around 40,000 clones, more than 80% detected once. The sequenced sample was CD8+ T cells sorted from blood (inferred from file names), obtained from a patient given nivolumab and ipilimumab in sequence. The clonotype was recovered from a human donor with melanoma.

CDR3 residues: CASSPAGGIYGYTF. CDR3 nucleotides: TGTGCCAGCAGTCCAGCAGGGGGGATCTATGGCTACACCTTC. This chain joins TRBV27 and TRBJ1-2; 7 bases align to TRBD1. Germline trimming cut 5 bases from V and 4 bases from J; bases unmatched to any gene: 7. Per germline, CDR1 MNHEY and CDR2 SMNVEV (reference sequence). This CDR3 is built from 14 residues.